This TCR beta chain was captured by sequencing in a study of blood T cell repertoires in COVID-19. Overall study context: The cDNA or gDNA used as material had been derived from T cells, B-cell-depleted T cells, or PBMCs.

Clones were sequenced by immunoSEQ multiplex PCR, and TCRdb holds only the in-frame ones, with some missing. The sample carries roughly 200,000 clones, roughly four fifths recorded once. What was sequenced was peripheral blood. The origin of this receptor is an elderly woman with COVID-19, enrolled during active disease.

This CDR3 reads CASSPPMGQGPNEKLFF. The CDR3 DNA reads TGTGCCAGCTCACCACCAATGGGACAGGGACCTAATGAAAAACTGTTTTTT. The V call is TRBV18, the J call TRBJ1-4, with TRBD1 matching 9 bases. V gave up 0 bases and J gave up 3 bases; unmatched junction bases: 5. Germline CDR1 KGHSH, CDR2 LQKENI. The CDR3 extends over 17 amino acids.